The entry below gives a single TCR beta chain sequence along with its context. Its matching antigen is unknown. Germline assignment: CDR1 MNHEY and CDR2 SVGAGI. The junction had 10 bases not matched to a gene; V was cut back by 2 bases and J by 10 bases. This CDR3 has 14 amino acids. Treatment in this sample: around 19 received Ad26.COV2.S at low or high dose, single or two shots; roughly five received placebo; per-sample allocation not given. Specimen acquisition occurred on day 63 following the initial vaccine or placebo injection. Expression of Wuhan-strain SARS-CoV-2 spike came from the Ad26 vector that formed the vaccine. The data were taken from a study of Ad26.COV2.S vaccination and SARS-CoV-2 variants. Whole-study results and caveats: Vaccinated individuals (as opposed to placebo recipients) had higher spike-specific TCR breadth.

The protocol was immunoSEQ multiplex PCR, while the TCRdb copy is restricted to in-frame clones and leaves out a portion. The top ten clones hold 3.5% of a sample with about 370,000 clones, more than 85% of them seen once. This chain links TRBV6-5 with TRBJ1-1; 7 bases line up with TRBD1. Here the sequenced sample was peripheral blood, taken in a trial of Ad26.COV2.S vaccine versus placebo. The TCR sequence derives from a person aged 18-60 years who received the Ad26.COV2.S COVID-19 vaccine or a placebo. CDR3 in amino acids: CASSYGGTGEAAFF. The CDR3 DNA follows: TGTGCCAGCAGTTACGGGGGAACAGGGGAAGCAGCTTTCTTT.